Each of the 25 T cell receptor beta chains below was sequenced from the same sample in a study of spatial heterogeneity in lung cancer. Time point of the sample: sample taken at primary tumor resection. No cell sorting; template was whole RNA from tumor, lung tissue or PBMC. TCRdb itself ran the 5' RACE reads through MiXCR, one entry per CDR3 protein. This sample yields tens of thousands of distinct CDR3 sequences, of which roughly 7.1% are seen a single time; about 45% belongs to the top ten. This specimen was PBMCs, taken at surgery. The receptors derive from a female donor with early-stage non-small cell lung cancer.

This clonotype was seen many times. The V call is TRBV6-6, the J call TRBJ2-7; no definite D call. The CDR3 covers 14 residues. The V and J ends lost 2 bases and 6 bases respectively, with 14 bases between them. Germline lookup yields CDR1 MNHNY and CDR2 SVGAGI (reference sequence). The CDR3 protein is CASSYATEMGEQYF. The CDR3 DNA reads TGTGCCAGCAGTTACGCCACAGAGATGGGCGAGCAGTACTTC.

This clonotype was recorded many times. The genes are TRBV5-1 and TRBJ1-1, with 11 bases matching TRBD1. The CDR3 covers 17 residues. CDR1 and CDR2 (germline): SGHRS, YFSETQ. Germline trimming cut 1 base from V and 4 bases from J; bases unmatched to any gene: 9. The CDR3 sequence is CASSLTGTGGGGTEAFF. The CDR3 DNA is TGCGCCAGCAGCTTGACCGGGACAGGGGGAGGTGGCACTGAAGCTTTCTTT.

The table lists this clonotype with a few counts. The chain combines TRBV12-3 or TRBV12-4 with TRBJ1-1; 9 bases match TRBD1. Germline trimming cut 6 bases from V and 5 bases from J; bases unmatched to any gene: 7. There are 14 residues in the CDR3. CDR3 residues: CASSFRQGGTEAFF. The CDR3 DNA is TGTGCCAGCAGCTTCAGACAGGGGGGGACTGAAGCTTTCTTT.

This clonotype occurred a few times. The chain employs TRBV20-1 and TRBJ2-3; 8 bases align to TRBD2. Germline V gives CDR1 DFQATT, CDR2 SNEGSKA (reference sequence). After removal of 6 bases from V and 4 bases from J, the junction contained 9 bases not matched to a gene. The CDR3 is 14 amino acids. CDR3 in amino acids: CSANPGGAPDTQYF. The CDR3 DNA reads as TGCAGTGCCAATCCCGGGGGGGCTCCAGATACGCAGTATTTT.

This clonotype has just a few counts. The gene calls are TRBV12-3 or TRBV12-4 and TRBJ1-5; D is unresolved. The CDR3 covers 15 residues. V was clipped by 5 bases and J by 3 bases, with 14 bases between them. CDR3 residues: CASSPDGRINQPQHF. CDR3 sequence (DNA): TGTGCCAGCAGTCCTGACGGTCGGATCAATCAGCCCCAGCATTTT.

This clonotype was recorded a few times. This chain connects TRBV6-2 or TRBV6-3 to TRBJ2-7; TRBD2 aligns across 10 bases. CDR3 length: 16 residues. The germline V gene encodes CDR1 MNHEY and CDR2 SVGEGT. Losses at the gene ends were 6 bases for V and 1 base for J; bases not matched to a gene: 9. CDR3 DNA: TGTGCCAGCAGCCGGCCAGAGCGGGGGGGATCCTACGAGCAGTACTTC. Translation gives CASSRPERGGSYEQYF.

This clonotype was recorded many times. The V gene is TRBV18, the J gene TRBJ1-2; no clear D. Germline V gene sequence: CDR1 KGHSH, CDR2 LQKENI. The CDR3 is 16 residues long. The V and J ends lost 1 base and 5 bases respectively, with 17 bases between them. The CDR3 protein is CASSPQNPTLAYGYTF. CDR3 sequence (DNA): TGTGCCAGCTCACCACAGAATCCGACGTTAGCGTATGGCTACACCTTC. Supplemented by reference TRBV18 and TRBJ1-2, the full variable domain reads NAGVMQNPRHLVRRRGQEARLRCSPMKGHSHVYWYRQLPEEGLKFMVYLQKENIIDESGMPKERFSAEFPKEGPSILRIQQVVRGDSAAYFCASSPQNPTLAYGYTFGSGTRLTVV.

At least ten counts were recorded for this clonotype. This sequence joins TRBV15 and TRBJ2-5; 14 positions agree with TRBD2. The junction had 5 bases not matched to a gene; V was cut back by 3 bases and J by 2 bases. The length of the CDR3 is 17 residues. Per the germline V gene, CDR1 is LNHNV and CDR2 is YYDKDF (reference sequence). The CDR3 protein is CATSRGLAGARQETQYF. The CDR3 bases are TGTGCCACCAGCAGGGGACTAGCGGGGGCCCGACAAGAGACCCAGTACTTC.

The chain links TRBV7-8 to TRBJ2-2, with D unresolved. The CDR3 length is 14 residues. Trimming removed 7 bases from V and 6 bases from J, with 15 bases in between. CDR1 and CDR2 from the germline V gene are SGHVS and FQNEAQ. CDR3 nucleotide sequence: TGTGCCAGCACCTCGGTGGGCTCGGCCGGGGAGCTGTTTTTT. Its protein product is CASTSVGSAGELFF.

This clonotype was observed many times. V and J are TRBV3-1 and TRBJ2-3; D is possibly TRBD2 (5 bases). Germline V gives CDR1 LGHDT, CDR2 YNNKEL (reference sequence). V was pared by 10 bases and J by 6 bases, with 17 bases between. The CDR3 extends over 13 amino acids. The CDR3 sequence: CATRGRDWDTQYF. Here the CDR3 DNA reads TGTGCCACCCGGGGTAGGGATTGGGATACGCAGTATTTT.

The V gene is TRBV6-5, the J gene TRBJ2-2, with unresolved D. Per the germline V gene, CDR1 is MNHEY and CDR2 is SVGAGI. This CDR3 is 14 amino acids long. V was cut by 6 bases and J by 5 bases, with 13 bases left in between. CDR3 DNA sequence: TGTGCCAGCAGAAGACAAAGGGTGACCGGGGAGCTGTTTTTT. This codes for CASRRQRVTGELFF.

Concerning this clonotype: Since no conserved phenylalanine or tryptophan closes the CDR3, a read error is the likely cause. In DNA, the CDR3 is TGTGCCAGCAGCTTACCAGGGACCTTCTACGAGCAGTACTCC. This gives the protein CASSLPGTFYEQYS. V gene TRBV7-9 combines with J gene TRBJ2-7; D tentatively reads TRBD1 or TRBD2 (5 bases each). Trimming removed 2 bases at V and 3 bases at J, with 11 bases between. Germline CDR1 reads SEHNR; CDR2 reads FQNEAQ (reference sequence). The CDR3 extends over 14 amino acids.

This clonotype has just a few counts. The CDR3 sequence: CASSLTLAGQALHF. CDR3 coding DNA: TGCGCCAGCAGCTTGACCTTGGCGGGTCAGGCCCTCCACTTT. The V and J genes are TRBV5-1 and TRBJ1-6; D gene uncertain. The CDR3 runs to 14 residues. Germline CDR1 reads SGHRS; CDR2 reads YFSETQ. Trimming shortened V by 1 base and J by 14 bases, and 16 bases separated the two germline ends.

As to this clonotype: This could be a read error, since a much larger clone is one nucleotide away. J is TRBJ2-3 and V is TRBV3-1, with a weak D call TRBD2 (6 bases). This CDR3 is 14 amino acids long. Germline CDR1 reads LGHDT; CDR2 reads YNNKEL (reference sequence). V was trimmed by 4 bases and J by 6 bases, leaving 14 bases between them. The CDR3 bases are TGTGCCAGCAGCCGAAACTGGGCGGGGGATACGCAGTATTTT. Amino acids: CASSRNWAGDTQYF.

There are a few counts of this clonotype. The CDR3 nucleotides are TGTGCCAGCTCACCAGAAGTGCTGAATGAAAAACTGTTTTTT. This encodes CASSPEVLNEKLFF. The chain combines TRBV18 with TRBJ1-4; no firm D call. V lost 2 bases, J lost 5 bases, and 9 bases lay in between. The CDR3 extends over 14 amino acids. Germline CDR1 reads KGHSH; CDR2 reads LQKENI.

This clonotype was counted many times. The chain employs TRBV7-6 and TRBJ1-2; D possibly corresponds to TRBD1 (6 bases). This CDR3 has 16 amino acids. The germline CDR1 and CDR2 sequences are SGHVS and FNYEAQ. V lost 4 bases and J 2 bases, leaving 17 bases between the germline ends. CDR3 coding DNA: TGTGCCAGCAGCTCTTACTCCAGGGGCGACAACTATGGCTACACCTTC. It is translated as CASSSYSRGDNYGYTF.

This clonotype was found many times. The chain uses TRBV4-1 and TRBJ2-4; 8 positions match TRBD2. The CDR3 sequence is 15 residues long. Looked up from germline, CDR1 is MGHRA and CDR2 is YSYEKL. Trimming removed 2 bases from V and 6 bases from J; junction bases left unmatched: 6. The CDR3 protein is CASSQKAGDPNIQYF. CDR3 sequence (DNA): TGCGCCAGCAGCCAAAAAGCGGGGGATCCAAACATTCAGTACTTC.

This clonotype occurred many times. This sequence joins TRBV3-1 and TRBJ2-4, with 8 bases lining up with TRBD1. V dropped 4 bases and J dropped 9; count of bases not matched to a gene: 14. Germline V CDR1 and CDR2: LGHDT, YNNKEL (reference sequence). CDR3 length: 16 amino acids. In DNA, the CDR3 is TGTGCCAGCAGCCCCGGACAGGGCAAGGACTTGGGCATTCAGTACTTC. Its translation: CASSPGQGKDLGIQYF.

The sample holds many counts of this clonotype. The gene calls are TRBV18 and TRBJ2-3; D is uncertain. Germline values: CDR1 KGHSH, CDR2 LQKENI. This CDR3 comprises 13 residues. V gave up 3 bases and J gave up 4 bases, with 8 bases separating them. This chain's CDR3 is CASSPQRPDTQYF. Written as DNA, the CDR3 is TGTGCCAGCTCACCTCAACGACCAGATACGCAGTATTTT. The full variable domain, with the rest looked up from reference TRBV18 and TRBJ2-3, is NAGVMQNPRHLVRRRGQEARLRCSPMKGHSHVYWYRQLPEEGLKFMVYLQKENIIDESGMPKERFSAEFPKEGPSILRIQQVVRGDSAAYFCASSPQRPDTQYFGPGTRLTVL.

This sequence joins TRBV7-9 and TRBJ2-7; D may correspond to TRBD1 or TRBD2 (5 bases each). Trimming took off 1 base at V and 5 bases at J, with 12 bases between the two ends. Germline CDR1 and CDR2: SEHNR and FQNEAQ (reference sequence). CDR3 size: 14 residues. CDR3 in DNA: TGTGCCAGCAGCTTAGGGGACCCTGGAGACGAGCAGTACTTC. As protein: CASSLGDPGDEQYF.

In its sample, this clonotype was seen a few times. The chain recombines TRBV28 with TRBJ1-5; D is unclear. Per the germline V gene, CDR1 is MDHEN and CDR2 is SYDVKM. The CDR3 has 12 residues. V lost 6 bases and J 6 bases, leaving 9 bases between the germline ends. The DNA of the CDR3 is TGTGCCAGCAGGAAGGGTTCTCAGCCCCAGCATTTT. It encodes CASRKGSQPQHF.

In its sample, this clonotype was seen many times. The genes are TRBV11-2 and TRBJ1-1; D is undetermined. The CDR3 sequence is 13 residues long. V lost 1 base to trimming and J lost 7 bases, with 10 bases between them. Germline V gene lookup returns CDR1 SGHAT and CDR2 FQNNGV. The CDR3 is CASSLVDVYEAFF. The CDR3, as DNA: TGTGCCAGCAGCTTAGTGGACGTTTATGAAGCTTTCTTT.

This clonotype was picked up many times. The J gene is TRBJ2-3, the V gene TRBV24-1; 9 bases are shared with TRBD2. The CDR3 is 16 amino acids. Germline V gene data show CDR1 as KGHDR and CDR2 as SFDVKD. V gave up 2 bases and J gave up 0 bases; unmatched junction bases: 2. Here the CDR3 reads CATSDSLAGSTDTQYF. The CDR3 region has the DNA TGTGCCACCAGTGATTCCCTAGCGGGGAGCACAGATACGCAGTATTTT.

V and J are TRBV2 and TRBJ2-2; D call uncertain. The CDR3 covers 16 residues. Trimming shortened V by 6 bases and J by 2 bases, and 16 bases separated the two germline ends. Germline V gives CDR1 SNHLY, CDR2 FYNNEI. For the CDR3, the DNA is TGTGCCAGCAGCTATTCTTCACTTCCTAACACCGGGGAGCTGTTTTTT. This sequence encodes CASSYSSLPNTGELFF.

This clonotype came up many times. The rearrangement joins TRBV12-3 or TRBV12-4 to TRBJ1-2; TRBD1 is a possible D gene (6 bases). Trimming removed 2 bases from V and 12 bases from J, with 10 bases in between. The CDR3 length is 11 residues. CDR3 amino acids: CASSLQGPNTF. The CDR3 bases are TGTGCCAGCAGTTTACAGGGGCCCAACACCTTC.